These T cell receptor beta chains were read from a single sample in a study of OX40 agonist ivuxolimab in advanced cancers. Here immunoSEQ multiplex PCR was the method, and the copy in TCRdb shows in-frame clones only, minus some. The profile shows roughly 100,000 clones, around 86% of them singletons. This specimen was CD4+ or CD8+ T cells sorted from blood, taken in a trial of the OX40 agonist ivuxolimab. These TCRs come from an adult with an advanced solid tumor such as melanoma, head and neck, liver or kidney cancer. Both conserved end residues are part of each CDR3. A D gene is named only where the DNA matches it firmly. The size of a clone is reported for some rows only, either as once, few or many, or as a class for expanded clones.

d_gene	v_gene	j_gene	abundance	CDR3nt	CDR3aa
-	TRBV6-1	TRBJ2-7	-	TGTGCCAGCAGTGTTAGGGGTCAGTCGGAGCAGTACTTC	CASSVRGQSEQYF
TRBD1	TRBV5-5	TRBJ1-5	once	TGTGCCAGCAGCTCGGTGACAGGGATCGGTCAGCCCCAGCATTTT	CASSSVTGIGQPQHF
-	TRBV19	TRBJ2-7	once	TGTGCCAGTAGTGGGGGCCTCTACGAGCAGTACTTC	CASSGGLYEQYF
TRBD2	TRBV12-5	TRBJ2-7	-	TGTGCTAGTGGTTTGGGCGGACTAGCGGGGGGCGTCACCTACGAGCAGTACTTC	CASGLGGLAGGVTYEQYF
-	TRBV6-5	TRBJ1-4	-	TGTGCCAGCAGTTACGTGCCAACTAATGAAAAACTGTTTTTT	CASSYVPTNEKLFF
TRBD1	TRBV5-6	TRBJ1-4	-	TGTGCCAGCAGCTTGCTGGGGACAGGGAATGAAAAACTGTTTTTT	CASSLLGTGNEKLFF
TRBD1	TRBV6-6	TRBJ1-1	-	TGTGCCAGCAGTCCCGGGGACAGCTCGAACACTGAAGCTTTCTTT	CASSPGDSSNTEAFF
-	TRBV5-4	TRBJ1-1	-	TGTGCCAGCAGCTTGGGGGGGGCCGGGAGTGAAGCTTTCTTT	CASSLGGAGSEAFF
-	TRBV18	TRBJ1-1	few	TGTGCCAGCTCACCATCTTTTGTCCGGGCGGTTGAAGCTTTCTTT	CASSPSFVRAVEAFF
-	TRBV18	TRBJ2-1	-	TGTGCCAGCTCCCCCGTGGGGGGCTCTTACAATGAGCAGTTCTTC	CASSPVGGSYNEQFF
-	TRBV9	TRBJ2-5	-	TGTGCCAGCAGCGCCACACTAGGAGAGACCCAGTACTTC	CASSATLGETQYF
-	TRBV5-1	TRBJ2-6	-	TGCGCCAGCGGGGAGCCCCTCCGGAGAACCAGCTCTGGGGCCAACGTCCTGACTTTC	CASGEPLRRTSSGANVLTF
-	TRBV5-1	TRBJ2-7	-	TGCGCCAGCAGCTTGGCTGGAGGGGCAGGCGAGCAGTACTTC	CASSLAGGAGEQYF
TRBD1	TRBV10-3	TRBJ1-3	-	TGTGCCATCAGGGAACAGGGGGCGCGAGGAAACACCATATATTTT	CAIREQGARGNTIYF
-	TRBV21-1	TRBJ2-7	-	TGTGCCAGCAGGAAATCAGGGGACTCCTACGAGCAGTACTTC	CASRKSGDSYEQYF
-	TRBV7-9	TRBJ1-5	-	TGTGCCAGCACCTTAGGGGGGGGACAGCCCCAGCATTTT	CASTLGGGQPQHF
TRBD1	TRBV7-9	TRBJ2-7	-	TGTGCCAGCGGGACAGGAAGCTCCTACGAGCAGTACTTC	CASGTGSSYEQYF
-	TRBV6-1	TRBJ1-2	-	TGTGCCAGCAGTGAAGGACTAGCTGGCTATGTCGGCTACACCTTC	CASSEGLAGYVGYTF
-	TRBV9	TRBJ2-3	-	TGTGCCAGCAGCGTAGAATTAATCACAGATACGCAGTATTTT	CASSVELITDTQYF
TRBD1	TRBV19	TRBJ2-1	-	TGTGCCAGTAGTCAAACGAACCAGGGGGCCCGCAATGAGCAGTTCTTC	CASSQTNQGARNEQFF
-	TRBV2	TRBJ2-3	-	TGTGCCAGCAGTGAATTCGGTCAGAGGGCCACAGATACGCAGTATTTT	CASSEFGQRATDTQYF
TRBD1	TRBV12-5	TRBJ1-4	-	TGTGCTAGTGGTTTGGGGACAGGCTATAATGAAAAACTGTTTTTT	CASGLGTGYNEKLFF
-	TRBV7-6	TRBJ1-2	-	TGTGCCAGCAGCCTACGTCGAAAGACCTATGGCTACACCTTC	CASSLRRKTYGYTF
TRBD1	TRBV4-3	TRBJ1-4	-	TGCGCCAGCAGCCAAGCAACCGGGACAGGGACGGAAAAACTGTTTTTT	CASSQATGTGTEKLFF
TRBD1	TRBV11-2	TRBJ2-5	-	TGTGCCAGCAGCCACGGGACAGGGCCCGGCGAGACCCAGTACTTC	CASSHGTGPGETQYF
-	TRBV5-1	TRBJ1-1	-	TGCGCCAGCAGCTTGGAGGGACTTGATGGGACTGAAGCTTTCTTT	CASSLEGLDGTEAFF
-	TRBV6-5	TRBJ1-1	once	TGTGCCAGCAGTTACTTCGGGGTCGGGGCCACTGAAGCTTTCTTT	CASSYFGVGATEAFF
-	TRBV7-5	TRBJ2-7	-	TGTGTCAGAAGCTCATCCAGTCGTACTTATAGCTCCTACGAGCAGTACTTC	CVRSSSSRTYSSYEQYF
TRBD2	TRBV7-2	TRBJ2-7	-	TGTGCCAGCCGACTAGCGGGGGAGGTCGAGCAGTACTTC	CASRLAGEVEQYF
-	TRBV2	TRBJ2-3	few	TGTGCCAGCATTAGGGTCACAGATACGCAGTATTTT	CASIRVTDTQYF
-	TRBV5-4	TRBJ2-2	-	TGTGCCAAAGGAGAGGCAAACACCGGGGAGCTGTTTTTT	CAKGEANTGELFF
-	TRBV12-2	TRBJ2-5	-	TGTGCAAGTCGCTTAGCCAGGGGCTGTGGGGAGACCCAGTACTTC	CASRLARGCGETQYF
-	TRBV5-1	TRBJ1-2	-	TGCGCCAGCAGCGTGGCAGGGAATGGCTACACCTTC	CASSVAGNGYTF
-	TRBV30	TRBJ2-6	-	TGTGCCTGGAGTGTAGCTGGGGCCAACGTCCTGACTTTC	CAWSVAGANVLTF
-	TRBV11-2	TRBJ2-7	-	TGTGCCAGCAGCTTGGTGGCAGGGTGGGACGAGCAGTACTTC	CASSLVAGWDEQYF
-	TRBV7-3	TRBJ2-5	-	TGTGCCAGCAGCGGGGGGGCCTTTGAGACCCAGTACTTC	CASSGGAFETQYF
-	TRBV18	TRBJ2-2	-	TGTGCCAGCTCACTCAGCGAAGCCGGACTCGGGGAGCTGTTTTTT	CASSLSEAGLGELFF
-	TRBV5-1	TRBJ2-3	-	TGCGCCAGCAGCTCGGCACCAGACAGGATCACAGATACGCAGTATTTT	CASSSAPDRITDTQYF
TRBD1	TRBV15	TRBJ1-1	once	TGTGCCACCAGCGGCAGGCAGACAGGGGTTGAAGCTTTCTTT	CATSGRQTGVEAFF
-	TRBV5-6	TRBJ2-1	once	TGTGCCAGCAGCTTTACAGGGAACAATGAGCAGTTCTTC	CASSFTGNNEQFF
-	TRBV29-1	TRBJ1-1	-	TGCAGCGTCAATAAGGGGCACACTGAAGCTTTCTTT	CSVNKGHTEAFF
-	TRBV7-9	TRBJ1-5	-	TGTGCCAGCAGCCCGTGGGGGACCGGGGGGCCCCAGCATTTT	CASSPWGTGGPQHF
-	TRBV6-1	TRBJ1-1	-	TGTGCCAGCAGTCGACACGGGTCTAACACTGAAGCTTTCTTT	CASSRHGSNTEAFF
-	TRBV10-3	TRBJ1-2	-	TGTGCCATCAGTGAGTCGGGGGGTACCTATGGCTACACCTTC	CAISESGGTYGYTF
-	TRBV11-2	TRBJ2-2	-	TGTGCCAGCAGCCCGCGACTAGACGCTAGCGGGGAGCTGTTTTTT	CASSPRLDASGELFF
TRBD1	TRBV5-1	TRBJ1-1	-	TGCGCCAGCAGTCCGACAGGGGGGAGCACTGAAGCTTTCTTT	CASSPTGGSTEAFF
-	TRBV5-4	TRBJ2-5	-	TGTGCCAGCAGTTTCTCCAGGGCTGGGGAGACCCAGTACTTC	CASSFSRAGETQYF
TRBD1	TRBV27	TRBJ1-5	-	TGTGCCAGCAGTCCAATCCGGGACAGGCAACAGCCCCAGCATTTT	CASSPIRDRQQPQHF
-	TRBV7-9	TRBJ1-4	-	TGTGCCAGCAGCTTAGACCCGGTTGGAAAACTGTTTTTT	CASSLDPVGKLFF
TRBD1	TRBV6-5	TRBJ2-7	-	TGTGCCAGCAGTTACAGGGGGCTGAACTCCTACGAGCAGTACTTC	CASSYRGLNSYEQYF
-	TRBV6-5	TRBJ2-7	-	TGTGCCAGCAGTTATCAGCGGAGGCAGTACTTC	CASSYQRRQYF
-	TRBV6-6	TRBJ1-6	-	TGTGCCAGCAGTTACTCTCAGGCAGAAAATAATTCACCCCTCCACTTT	CASSYSQAENNSPLHF
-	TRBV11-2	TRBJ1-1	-	TGTGCCAGCAGCCCCAGGCGGGGAATTGCTGAAGCTTTCTTT	CASSPRRGIAEAFF
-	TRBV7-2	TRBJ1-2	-	TGTGCCAGCAGCTTAGGTGGGGCTCAGGTCACCTTC	CASSLGGAQVTF
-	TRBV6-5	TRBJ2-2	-	TGTGCCAGCAGCTCAATAAACACCGGGGAGCTGTTTTTT	CASSSINTGELFF
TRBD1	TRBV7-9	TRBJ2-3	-	TGTGCCAGCAGCTTAGCGGTACAGGGGGCGAAAGATACGCAGTATTTT	CASSLAVQGAKDTQYF
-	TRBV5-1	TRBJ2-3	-	TGCGCCAGCAGCCGGGTGGCAGATACGCAGTATTTT	CASSRVADTQYF